This T cell receptor beta chain was identified during a study of blood T cell repertoires in COVID-19. The wider study: Sites across the United States, Italy and Spain contributed samples from acute and convalescent COVID-19. T cells, B-cell-depleted T cells, or PBMCs supplied cDNA or gDNA.

With 0 bases clipped from V and 1 base from J, the junction kept 2 bases outside the gene matches. Germline loops: CDR1 LNHNV, CDR2 YYDKDF (reference sequence). The CDR3 has 15 residues. As originally analysed: Counts of nucleated cells, estimated from reference gene primer amplification, were obtained. Method: immunoSEQ multiplex PCR; TCRdb's copy keeps in-frame clones and lacks some. V, J and clone size are those of that table, while D and trimming were read from the DNA. This repertoire shows about 100,000 clones, 85% found once; its top ten account for about 4%. This clone was detected only once. The sequencing input was peripheral blood. The sequence derives from a man aged 60-69 years with acute or convalescent COVID-19. The chain links TRBV15 to TRBJ1-1; 7 nucleotides agree with TRBD1. The DNA of the CDR3 is TGTGCCACCAGCAGAGAAACAGGGGAGAACACTGAAGCTTTCTTT. Translated, it gives CATSRETGENTEAFF.